This T cell receptor beta chain was identified in a study of T cell changes during pregnancy in multiple sclerosis. The CDR3 extends over 14 amino acids. V shed 4 bases, J shed 4 bases, and the junction held 6 bases outside the gene matches. CDR1 is SGHDT and CDR2 is YYEEEE in the germline V gene. Some clones are missing from TCRdb's copy, which holds only in-frame ones; the method was immunoSEQ multiplex PCR. Of 15,000 to 20,000 clones in the sample, approximately 87% were seen once. The gene calls are TRBV5-6 and TRBJ2-7, with 9 bases matching TRBD1. The sequence was obtained from a female donor in good health, enrolled as a control in a pregnancy study. This specimen consisted of CD8+ T cells from peripheral blood mononuclear cells, obtained in the third trimester of pregnancy. This chain's CDR3 is CASSGWDRVYEQYF. The CDR3 bases are TGTGCCAGCAGCGGATGGGACAGGGTTTACGAGCAGTACTTC.